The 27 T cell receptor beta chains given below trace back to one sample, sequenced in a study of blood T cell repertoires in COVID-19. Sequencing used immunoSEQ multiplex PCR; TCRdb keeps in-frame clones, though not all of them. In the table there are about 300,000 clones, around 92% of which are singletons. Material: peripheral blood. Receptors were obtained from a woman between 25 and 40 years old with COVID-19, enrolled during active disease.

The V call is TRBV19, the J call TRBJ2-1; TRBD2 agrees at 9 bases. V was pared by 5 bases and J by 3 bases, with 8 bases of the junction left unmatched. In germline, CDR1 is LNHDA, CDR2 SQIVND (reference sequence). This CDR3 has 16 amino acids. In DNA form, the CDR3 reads TGTGCCAGTAGTCTCCCCTCTAGCGGGGTCTACAATGAGCAGTTCTTC. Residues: CASSLPSSGVYNEQFF.

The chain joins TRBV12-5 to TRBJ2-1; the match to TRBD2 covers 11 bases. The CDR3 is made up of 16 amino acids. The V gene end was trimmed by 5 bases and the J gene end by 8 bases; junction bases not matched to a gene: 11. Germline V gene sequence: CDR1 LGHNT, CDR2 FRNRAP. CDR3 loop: CASGPGTSGNIYEQFF. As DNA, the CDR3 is TGTGCTAGTGGTCCCGGGACTAGCGGAAATATCTATGAGCAGTTCTTC.

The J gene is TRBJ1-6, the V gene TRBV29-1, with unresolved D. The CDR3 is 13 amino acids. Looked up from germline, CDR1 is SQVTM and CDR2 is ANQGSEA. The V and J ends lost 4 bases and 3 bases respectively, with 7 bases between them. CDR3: CSVGLSYNSPLHF. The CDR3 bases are TGCAGCGTTGGGCTCAGCTATAATTCACCCCTCCACTTT.

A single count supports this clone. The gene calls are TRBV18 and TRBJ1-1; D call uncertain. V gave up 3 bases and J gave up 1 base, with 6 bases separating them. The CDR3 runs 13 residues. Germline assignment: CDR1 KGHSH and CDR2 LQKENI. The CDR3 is CASSPEGNTEAFF. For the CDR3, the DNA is TGTGCCAGCTCACCGGAGGGGAACACTGAAGCTTTCTTT.

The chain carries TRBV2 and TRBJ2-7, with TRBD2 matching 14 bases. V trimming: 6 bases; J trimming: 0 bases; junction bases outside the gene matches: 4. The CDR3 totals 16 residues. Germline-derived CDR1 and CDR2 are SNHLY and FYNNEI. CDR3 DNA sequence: TGTGCCAGCAGCCCGGGACTAGCGGGGGACTCCTACGAGCAGTACGTC. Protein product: CASSPGLAGDSYEQYV.

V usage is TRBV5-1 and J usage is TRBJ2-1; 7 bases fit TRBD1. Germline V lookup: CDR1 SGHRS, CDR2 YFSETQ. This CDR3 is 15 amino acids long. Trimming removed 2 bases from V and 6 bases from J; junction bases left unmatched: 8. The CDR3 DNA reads TGCGCCAGCAGCTTAGACAGGGTAGGGATCAATGAGCAGTTCTTC. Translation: CASSLDRVGINEQFF.

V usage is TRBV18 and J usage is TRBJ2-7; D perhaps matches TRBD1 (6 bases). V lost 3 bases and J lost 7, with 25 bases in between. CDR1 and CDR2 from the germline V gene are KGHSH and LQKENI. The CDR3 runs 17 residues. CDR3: CASSPTPPGQGASEQYF. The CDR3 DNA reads TGTGCCAGCTCACCTACACCCCCGGGACAAGGAGCGTCTGAGCAGTACTTC. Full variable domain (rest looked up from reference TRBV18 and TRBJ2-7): NAGVMQNPRHLVRRRGQEARLRCSPMKGHSHVYWYRQLPEEGLKFMVYLQKENIIDESGMPKERFSAEFPKEGPSILRIQQVVRGDSAAYFCASSPTPPGQGASEQYFGPGTRLTVT.

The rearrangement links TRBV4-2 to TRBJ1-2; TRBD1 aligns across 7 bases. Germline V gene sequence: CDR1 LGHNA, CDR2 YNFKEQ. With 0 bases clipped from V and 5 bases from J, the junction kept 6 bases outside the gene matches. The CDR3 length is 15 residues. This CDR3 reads CASSQDVRTGYGYTF. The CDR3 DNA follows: TGTGCCAGCAGCCAAGACGTCAGGACAGGTTATGGCTACACCTTC.

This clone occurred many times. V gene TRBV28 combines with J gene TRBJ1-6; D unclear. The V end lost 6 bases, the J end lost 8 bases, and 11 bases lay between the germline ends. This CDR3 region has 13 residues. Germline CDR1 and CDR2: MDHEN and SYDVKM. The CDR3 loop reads CASSLRFYSPLHF. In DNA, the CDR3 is TGTGCCAGCAGCCTACGTTTCTATTCACCCCTCCACTTT.

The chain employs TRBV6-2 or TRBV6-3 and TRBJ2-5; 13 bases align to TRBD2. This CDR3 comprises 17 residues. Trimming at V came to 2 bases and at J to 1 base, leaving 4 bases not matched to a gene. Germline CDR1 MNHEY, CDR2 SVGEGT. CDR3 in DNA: TGTGCCAGCAGTTACCATAGACTAGCGGGGGGCCAAGAGACCCAGTACTTC. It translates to CASSYHRLAGGQETQYF.

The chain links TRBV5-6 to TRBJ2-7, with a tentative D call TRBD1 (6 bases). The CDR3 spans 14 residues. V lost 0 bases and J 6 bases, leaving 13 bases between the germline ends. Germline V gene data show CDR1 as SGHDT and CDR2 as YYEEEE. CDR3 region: CASSLAGHPIEQYF. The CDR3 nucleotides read TGTGCCAGCAGCTTGGCGGGACACCCGATCGAGCAGTACTTC.

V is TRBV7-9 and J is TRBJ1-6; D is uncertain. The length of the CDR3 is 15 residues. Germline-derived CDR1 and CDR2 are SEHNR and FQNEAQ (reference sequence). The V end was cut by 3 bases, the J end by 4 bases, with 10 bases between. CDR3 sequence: CASSLDRGYNSPLHF. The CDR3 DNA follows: TGTGCCAGCAGCTTGGATCGGGGATATAATTCACCCCTCCACTTT.

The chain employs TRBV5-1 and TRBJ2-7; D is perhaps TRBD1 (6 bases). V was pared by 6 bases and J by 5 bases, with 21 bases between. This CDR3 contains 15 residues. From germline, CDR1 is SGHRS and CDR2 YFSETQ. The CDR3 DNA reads TGCGCCAGCATGAGAGGGGGATACTACCAGGACGAGCAGTACTTC. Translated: CASMRGGYYQDEQYF.

As DNA, the CDR3 is TGTGCCAGCTTACCCCGAGGTCGAAGGTCCGGGGAGCTGTTTTTT. It codes for CASLPRGRRSGELFF. V and J are TRBV18 and TRBJ2-2; no firm D call. V gave up 7 bases and J gave up 6 bases, with 18 bases separating them. CDR3 size: 15 residues. Germline CDR1 KGHSH, CDR2 LQKENI.

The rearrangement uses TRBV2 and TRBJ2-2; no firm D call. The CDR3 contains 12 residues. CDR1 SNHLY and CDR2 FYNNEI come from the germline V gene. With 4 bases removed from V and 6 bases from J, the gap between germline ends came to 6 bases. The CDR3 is CASSGEAGELFF. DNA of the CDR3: TGTGCCAGCAGTGGAGAGGCCGGGGAGCTGTTTTTT.

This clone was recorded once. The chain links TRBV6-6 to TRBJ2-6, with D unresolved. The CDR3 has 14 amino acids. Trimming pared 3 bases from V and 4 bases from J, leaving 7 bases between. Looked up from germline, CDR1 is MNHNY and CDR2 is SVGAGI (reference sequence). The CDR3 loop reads CASSYSTGANVLTF. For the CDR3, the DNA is TGTGCCAGCAGTTATAGTACGGGGGCCAACGTCCTGACTTTC.

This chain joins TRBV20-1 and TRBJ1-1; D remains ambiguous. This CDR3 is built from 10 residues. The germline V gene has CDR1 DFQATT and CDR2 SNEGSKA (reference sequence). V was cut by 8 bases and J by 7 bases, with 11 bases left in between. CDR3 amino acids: CSPYGSEAFF. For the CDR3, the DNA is TGCAGTCCATACGGGAGTGAAGCTTTCTTT.

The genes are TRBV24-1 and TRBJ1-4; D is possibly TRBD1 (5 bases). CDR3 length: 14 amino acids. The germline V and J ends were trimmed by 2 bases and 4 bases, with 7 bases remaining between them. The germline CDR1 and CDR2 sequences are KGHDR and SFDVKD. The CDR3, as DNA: TGTGCCACCAGTGATTCAAGGGGTAATGAAAAACTGTTTTTT. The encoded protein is CATSDSRGNEKLFF.

The CDR3 spells CASSPNWGGTGELFF. As DNA, the CDR3 is TGTGCCAGCAGCCCTAACTGGGGAGGTACCGGGGAGCTGTTTTTT. V is TRBV7-9 and J is TRBJ2-2, with D possibly matching TRBD2 (6 bases). Per germline, CDR1 SEHNR and CDR2 FQNEAQ (reference sequence). The CDR3 is 15 amino acids. Trimming stripped 5 bases from V and 5 bases from J, with 15 bases between.

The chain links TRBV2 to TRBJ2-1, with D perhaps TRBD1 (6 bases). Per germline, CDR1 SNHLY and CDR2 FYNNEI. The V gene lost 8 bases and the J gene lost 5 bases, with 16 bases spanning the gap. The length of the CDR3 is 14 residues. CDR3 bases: TGTGCCAGCTGTTTTCCGGGACAAAACAATGAGCAGTTCTTC. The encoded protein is CASCFPGQNNEQFF.

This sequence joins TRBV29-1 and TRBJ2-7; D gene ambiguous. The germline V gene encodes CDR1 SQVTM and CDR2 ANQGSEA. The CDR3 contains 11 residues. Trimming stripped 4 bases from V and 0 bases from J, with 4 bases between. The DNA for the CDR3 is TGCAGCGTTGTCAGCTCCTACGAGCAGTACTTC. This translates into CSVVSSYEQYF.

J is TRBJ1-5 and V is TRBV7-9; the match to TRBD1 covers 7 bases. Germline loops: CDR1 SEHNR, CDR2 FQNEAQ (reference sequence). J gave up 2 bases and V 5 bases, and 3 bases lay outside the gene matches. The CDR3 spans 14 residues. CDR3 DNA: TGTGCCAGCAGCAGAGGGGGCGGCAATCAGCCCCAGCATTTT. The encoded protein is CASSRGGGNQPQHF.

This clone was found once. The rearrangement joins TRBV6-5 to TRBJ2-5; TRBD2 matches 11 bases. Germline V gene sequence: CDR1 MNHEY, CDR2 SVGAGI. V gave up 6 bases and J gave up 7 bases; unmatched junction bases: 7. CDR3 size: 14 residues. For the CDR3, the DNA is TGTGCCAGCAGGATAGCGGGGGGGCCCGGGACCCAGTACTTC. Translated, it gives CASRIAGGPGTQYF.

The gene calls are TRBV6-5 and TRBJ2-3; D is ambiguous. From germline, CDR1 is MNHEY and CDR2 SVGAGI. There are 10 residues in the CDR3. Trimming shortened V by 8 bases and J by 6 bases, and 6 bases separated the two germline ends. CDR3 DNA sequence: TGTGCCAGCCTTGAGGATACGCAGTATTTT. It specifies CASLEDTQYF.

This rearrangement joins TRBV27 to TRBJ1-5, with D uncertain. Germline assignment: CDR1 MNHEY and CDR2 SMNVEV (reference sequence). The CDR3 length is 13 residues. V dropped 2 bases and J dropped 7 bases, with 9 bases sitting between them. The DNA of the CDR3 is TGTGCCAGCAGTTTAGAGGGTGGGCAGCCCCAGCATTTT. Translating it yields CASSLEGGQPQHF.

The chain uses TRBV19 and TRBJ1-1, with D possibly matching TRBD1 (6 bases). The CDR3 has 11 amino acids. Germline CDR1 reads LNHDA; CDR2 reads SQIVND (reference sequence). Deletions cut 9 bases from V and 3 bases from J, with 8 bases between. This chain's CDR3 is CASGQYTEAFF. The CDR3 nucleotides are TGTGCCAGCGGACAGTACACTGAAGCTTTCTTT. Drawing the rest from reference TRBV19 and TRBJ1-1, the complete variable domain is DGGITQSPKYLFRKEGQNVTLSCEQNLNHDAMYWYRQDPGQGLRLIYYSQIVNDFQKGDIAEGYSVSREKKESFPLTVTSAQKNPTAFYLCASGQYTEAFFGQGTRLTVV.

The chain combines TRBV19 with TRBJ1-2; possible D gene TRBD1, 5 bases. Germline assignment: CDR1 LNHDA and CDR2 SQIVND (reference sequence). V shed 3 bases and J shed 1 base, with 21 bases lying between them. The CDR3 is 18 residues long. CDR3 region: CASSIGGTSRPHNYGYTF. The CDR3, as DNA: TGTGCCAGTAGTATCGGGGGGACTTCCCGCCCCCATAACTATGGCTACACCTTC.